The 18 T cell receptor beta chains in this list originate from one sample, sequenced in a study of cytomegalovirus exposure and HLA in healthy donors. The PCR used 60 Vbeta and 13 Jbeta primers. The data were produced by immunoSEQ multiplex PCR, yet TCRdb's version contains in-frame clones alone and is incomplete. The sample carries around 92,000 clones, 81% recorded once. Sequenced input: PBMCs. The receptors shown here come from a girl under 10 years old in good health and CMV-seropositive.

This clone was detected only once. The chain carries TRBV5-1 and TRBJ1-1, with D possibly being TRBD1 (6 bases). Germline CDR1 is SGHRS and CDR2 is YFSETQ. This CDR3 has 14 residues. Trimming shortened V by 4 bases and J by 2 bases, and 12 bases separated the two germline ends. CDR3 residues: CASSQLDSNTEAFF. The CDR3 bases are TGCGCCAGCAGCCAGTTGGACAGCAACACTGAAGCTTTCTTT.

The rearrangement links TRBV5-1 to TRBJ2-7; the match to TRBD2 covers 7 bases. Looked up from germline, CDR1 is SGHRS and CDR2 is YFSETQ. Trimming removed 0 bases from V and 6 bases from J; junction bases left unmatched: 9. The CDR3 length is 15 residues. The chain's CDR3 is CASSLGELASGEQYF. The CDR3 region has the DNA TGCGCCAGCAGCTTGGGAGAACTAGCGTCTGGCGAGCAGTACTTC.

In its sample, this clone was seen a few times. CDR3 region: CASSLGPTGTLNEQFF. CDR3 nucleotides: TGCGCCAGCAGCTTGGGCCCCACAGGGACCCTTAATGAGCAGTTCTTC. The gene calls are TRBV5-1 and TRBJ2-1; possible D gene TRBD1, 6 bases. Germline V gene sequence: CDR1 SGHRS, CDR2 YFSETQ. V dropped 0 bases and J dropped 7 bases, with 17 bases sitting between them. The length of the CDR3 is 16 residues.

The CDR3 nucleotides read TGCAGCGTTGAGTATACTCAAGAGACCCAGTACTTC. It yields the protein CSVEYTQETQYF. The genes are TRBV29-1 and TRBJ2-5; D unresolved. This CDR3 comprises 12 residues. The germline V gene has CDR1 SQVTM and CDR2 ANQGSEA. V lost 3 bases to trimming and J lost 2 bases, with 7 bases between them.

This chain links TRBV2 with TRBJ1-2; tentative D call: TRBD1 (6 bases). CDR3 length: 16 residues. The V end lost 4 bases, the J end lost 2 bases, and 17 bases lay between the germline ends. The germline V gene has CDR1 SNHLY and CDR2 FYNNEI. The CDR3 DNA reads as TGTGCCAGCAGTGGCGAGTCTCAGGGGCCGAACTATGGCTACACCTTC. The encoded protein is CASSGESQGPNYGYTF.

This clone appeared once. The chain couples TRBV6-6 to TRBJ1-5, with no clear D. V was clipped by 6 bases and J by 0 bases, with 15 bases between them. Germline V gives CDR1 MNHNY, CDR2 SVGAGI (reference sequence). The CDR3 totals 16 residues. The CDR3 nucleotides are TGTGCCAGCAGCCTAAAGGCGGGGTTTAGCAATCAGCCCCAGCATTTT. Amino acids: CASSLKAGFSNQPQHF.

The chain is built from TRBV28 and TRBJ1-3; D uncertain. Trimming took 3 bases from V and 4 from J, leaving 13 bases between them. The germline CDR1 and CDR2 sequences are MDHEN and SYDVKM. CDR3 length equals 15 residues. The DNA of the CDR3 is TGTGCCAGCAGTTTTTTGTCGGTTTCGGGAAACACCATATATTTT. Translating it yields CASSFLSVSGNTIYF.

The J gene is TRBJ2-1, the V gene TRBV7-9; 15 bases map to TRBD2. Trimming took 4 bases from V and 7 from J; bases not matched to a gene: 5. The CDR3 loop spans 16 amino acids. The germline V gene has CDR1 SEHNR and CDR2 FQNEAQ (reference sequence). Here the CDR3 DNA reads TGTGCCAGCAGCTCCGGGACTAGCGGGAGGTTAAATGAGCAGTTCTTC. Protein sequence: CASSSGTSGRLNEQFF.

This chain joins TRBV7-8 and TRBJ1-1, with TRBD1 as a possible D gene (5 bases). The CDR3 consists of 15 residues. CDR1 is SGHVS, CDR2 FQNEAQ, per germline. Trimming pared 5 bases from V and 0 bases from J, leaving 13 bases between. CDR3 sequence reads: CASSPPQGMNTEAFF. In DNA, the CDR3 is TGTGCCAGCAGCCCTCCTCAGGGCATGAACACTGAAGCTTTCTTT. The full variable domain, rest sourced from reference TRBV7-8 and TRBJ1-1, is GAGVSQSPRYKVAKRGQDVALRCDPISGHVSLFWYQQALGQGPEFLTYFQNEAQLDKSGLPSDRFFAERPEGSVSTLKIQRTQQEDSAVYLCASSPPQGMNTEAFFGQGTRLTVV.

The CDR3: CASSVRSVEQFF. DNA of the CDR3: TGTGCCAGCAGCGTCCGGAGCGTTGAGCAGTTCTTC. The chain links TRBV5-6 to TRBJ2-1; no firm D call. V lost 4 bases and J lost 9, with 11 bases in between. Germline V gene data show CDR1 as SGHDT and CDR2 as YYEEEE. The CDR3 is made up of 12 amino acids.

This clone was counted a single time. This chain connects TRBV28 to TRBJ1-2; the D is unclear. CDR3 length: 14 residues. Germline V lookup: CDR1 MDHEN, CDR2 SYDVKM. Trimming took 5 bases from V and 6 from J, leaving 16 bases between them. The CDR3 sequence: CASSVEAAPDGYTF. The CDR3, as DNA: TGTGCCAGCAGTGTCGAGGCGGCGCCCGATGGCTACACCTTC.

The rearrangement links TRBV27 to TRBJ2-1; 9 positions match TRBD1. CDR3 size: 15 residues. The V gene's germline CDR1 is MNHEY and CDR2 SMNVEV (reference sequence). The ends lost 8 bases at V and 10 bases at J; junction bases unmatched: 15. The CDR3 DNA sequence: TGTGCCAGCGGATCCAACTGGGACAGGGTGAGGGAGCAGTTCTTC. This sequence encodes CASGSNWDRVREQFF.

This chain connects TRBV25-1 to TRBJ2-5; perhaps TRBD1 as D (6 bases). CDR3 size: 14 residues. Trimming removed 4 bases from V and 5 bases from J, with 14 bases in between. CDR1 and CDR2 from the germline V gene are MGHDK and SYGVNS. The CDR3, as DNA: TGTGCCAGCAGTGTGAGGGACAATTCGGAGACCCAGTACTTC. As protein: CASSVRDNSETQYF.

This chain joins TRBV9 and TRBJ2-1; 11 bases are shared with TRBD2. This CDR3 has 15 amino acids. The J segment lost 4 bases and the V segment lost 3 bases, leaving 3 bases of the junction unmatched. Germline V gives CDR1 SGDLS, CDR2 YYNGEE. CDR3 in amino acids: CASSATSGTYNEQFF. CDR3 DNA sequence: TGTGCCAGCAGCGCGACTAGCGGGACTTACAATGAGCAGTTCTTC.

The chain couples TRBV27 to TRBJ1-1; perhaps TRBD1 as D (5 bases). Germline V CDR1 and CDR2: MNHEY, SMNVEV (reference sequence). V was clipped by 5 bases and J by 3 bases, with 16 bases between them. The CDR3 runs to 15 residues. The DNA of the CDR3 is TGTGCCAGCAGTCCCCGGGGGACGACGGACACTGAAGCTTTCTTT. It yields the protein CASSPRGTTDTEAFF.

This rearrangement joins TRBV23-1 to TRBJ1-5; the match to TRBD1 covers 7 bases. Being an ORF, TRBV23-1 has a function that is uncertain. V shed 7 bases and J 0 bases; nucleotides not matched to a gene: 6. CDR3 length equals 15 residues. DNA of the CDR3: TGCGCCAGCACTCCGGGACAGCATAGCAATCAGCCCCAGCATTTT. This sequence encodes CASTPGQHSNQPQHF.

The chain combines TRBV5-1 with TRBJ2-1, with D maybe TRBD1 (6 bases). The V gene lost 2 bases and the J gene lost 5 bases, with 11 bases spanning the gap. CDR1 and CDR2 (germline): SGHRS, YFSETQ. The CDR3 length is 14 residues. CDR3 DNA sequence: TGCGCCAGCAGCTTTTACAGGGCTGACAATGAGCAGTTCTTC. This encodes CASSFYRADNEQFF.

This chain connects TRBV7-8 to TRBJ2-7; 8 bases fit TRBD1. The length of the CDR3 is 14 residues. The ends lost 5 bases at V and 3 bases at J; junction bases unmatched: 6. Germline CDR1 is SGHVS and CDR2 is FQNEAQ. In DNA form, the CDR3 reads TGTGCCAGCAGCCCAGGTGGGACAGGCTACGAGCAGTACTTC. It yields the protein CASSPGGTGYEQYF.